Below, 19 T cell receptor beta chains from the same sample are listed, as sequenced in a study of blood T cell repertoires in COVID-19. Profiling relied on immunoSEQ multiplex PCR, and the TCRdb table lists in-frame clones only, not all of them. This sample yields over 250,000 clones, of which roughly 90% are seen a single time; around 2.6% belongs to the top ten. Sequencing was performed on PBMCs or T cells enriched from blood (not recorded which). These TCRs come from a man in his sixties who had recovered from COVID-19.

The chain carries TRBV27 and TRBJ2-7; D is perhaps TRBD1 (5 bases). This CDR3 has 13 residues. Germline V gene sequence: CDR1 MNHEY, CDR2 SMNVEV (reference sequence). Trimming shortened V by 8 bases and J by 1 base, and 12 bases separated the two germline ends. The CDR3 DNA follows: TGTGCCAGCTCCAGGGCCGAGTCCTACGAGCAGTACTTC. Translation gives CASSRAESYEQYF.

The chain uses TRBV12-5 and TRBJ1-6; D might be TRBD1 (6 bases). Germline CDR1 and CDR2: LGHNT and FRNRAP. Trimming removed 0 bases from V and 5 bases from J, with 11 bases in between. This CDR3 comprises 16 residues. CDR3 residues: CASGLVLSGDNSPLHF. In DNA, the CDR3 is TGTGCTAGTGGTTTGGTACTGTCAGGGGATAATTCACCCCTCCACTTT.

This chain uses TRBV7-3 with TRBJ2-1; tentative D call: TRBD1 (6 bases). This CDR3 region has 16 residues. Germline loops: CDR1 SGHTA, CDR2 FQGTGA. The germline V and J ends were trimmed by 5 bases and 6 bases, with 20 bases remaining between them. The CDR3 DNA sequence: TGTGCCAGCAGCCCGCCAGGGGCCCGCCTTGGCAATGAGCAGTTCTTC. It is translated as CASSPPGARLGNEQFF.

The V call is TRBV18, the J call TRBJ2-7, with TRBD2 identical over 9 bases. The CDR3 runs 15 residues. V gave up 0 bases and J gave up 0 bases; unmatched junction bases: 0. Germline lookup yields CDR1 KGHSH and CDR2 LQKENI. The CDR3 region is CASSPPGLASYEQYF. As DNA, the CDR3 is TGTGCCAGCTCACCACCGGGACTAGCCTCCTACGAGCAGTACTTC.

The chain uses TRBV6-1 and TRBJ2-2, with a weak D call TRBD2 (6 bases). Germline values: CDR1 MNHNS, CDR2 SASEGT. Trimming shortened V by 3 bases and J by 7 bases, and 9 bases separated the two germline ends. The CDR3 covers 13 residues. CDR3 DNA: TGTGCCAGCAGTGAGTGGGGAGGCGGGGAGCTGTTTTTT. Its protein is CASSEWGGGELFF.

This chain uses TRBV18 with TRBJ2-7; 13 positions agree with TRBD2. From germline, CDR1 is KGHSH and CDR2 LQKENI. CDR3 size: 15 residues. With 5 bases clipped from V and 1 base from J, the junction kept 2 bases outside the gene matches. DNA of the CDR3: TGTGCCAGCTCAGGGGGACTAGCGGGATCCTACGAGCAGTACTTC. This translates into CASSGGLAGSYEQYF.

The rearrangement uses TRBV18 and TRBJ2-7; a possible D gene is TRBD1 (6 bases). Germline assignment: CDR1 KGHSH and CDR2 LQKENI. The CDR3 extends over 17 amino acids. V was shortened by 1 base and J by 1 base, with 17 bases between the two germline ends. The CDR3 DNA is TGTGCCAGCTCACCACGGCCCGGACAGATGGCATCCTACGAGCAGTACTTC. Protein product: CASSPRPGQMASYEQYF.

The chain recombines TRBV10-3 with TRBJ1-1; perhaps TRBD1 as D (5 bases). Trimming removed 5 bases at V and 1 base at J, with 8 bases between. The CDR3 has 13 residues. Germline CDR1 reads ENHRY; CDR2 reads SYGVKD. CDR3 in DNA: TGTGCCATCAGTCTTACAGGGAACACTGAAGCTTTCTTT. Protein: CAISLTGNTEAFF.

This chain joins TRBV28 and TRBJ2-7, with 13 bases lining up with TRBD2. Unmatched junction bases numbered 11, after V lost 5 bases and J lost 7 bases. Looked up from germline, CDR1 is MDHEN and CDR2 is SYDVKM. The CDR3 runs to 16 residues. The chain's CDR3 is CASSLGLAGAREEQYF. The CDR3 nucleotides are TGTGCCAGCAGTCTCGGACTAGCGGGAGCTCGGGAAGAGCAGTACTTC.

This chain links TRBV27 with TRBJ2-1, with 12 bases that match TRBD2. The V gene end was trimmed by 2 bases and the J gene end by 9 bases; junction bases not matched to a gene: 5. The V gene's germline CDR1 is MNHEY and CDR2 SMNVEV (reference sequence). The length of the CDR3 is 15 residues. The CDR3 sequence is CASSLIGLAGREQFF. CDR3 nucleotides: TGTGCCAGCAGTTTAATAGGACTAGCGGGACGTGAGCAGTTCTTC.

J is TRBJ2-1 and V is TRBV5-5; a weak D match, TRBD1 (5 bases). The CDR3 is 13 residues long. Trimming removed 0 bases at V and 7 bases at J, with 8 bases between. In germline, CDR1 is SGHKS, CDR2 YYEKEE (reference sequence). The CDR3 protein is CASSLVGANEQFF. In DNA form, the CDR3 reads TGTGCCAGCAGCTTGGTTGGGGCGAATGAGCAGTTCTTC. The entire variable domain, with the rest obtained from reference TRBV5-5 and TRBJ2-1, is as follows: DAGVTQSPTHLIKTRGQQVTLRCSPISGHKSVSWYQQVLGQGPQFIFQYYEKEERGRGNFPDRFSARQFPNYSSELNVNALLLGDSALYLCASSLVGANEQFFGPGTRLTVL.

The chain couples TRBV27 to TRBJ2-7; 8 positions agree with TRBD1. Looked up from germline, CDR1 is MNHEY and CDR2 is SMNVEV (reference sequence). J lost 5 bases, V lost 7 bases, and 13 bases had no gene match. The CDR3 loop spans 15 amino acids. The DNA for the CDR3 is TGTGCCAGCACCCGAGGAGACAGGGGAGACAACGAGCAGTACTTC. Protein product: CASTRGDRGDNEQYF.

In this sample, this clone turned up a few times. The rearrangement links TRBV18 to TRBJ2-5, with 8 bases identical to TRBD2. J gave up 3 bases and V 4 bases, and 16 bases lay outside the gene matches. This CDR3 has 18 residues. Germline V gives CDR1 KGHSH, CDR2 LQKENI. The CDR3 DNA sequence: TGTGCCAGCTCACAACAGTCCACTAGCGGACGAGTGAAAGAGACCCAGTACTTC. It yields the protein CASSQQSTSGRVKETQYF.

The CDR3 protein is CASSLALNTGELFF. CDR3 in DNA: TGTGCCAGCAGCTTAGCCCTGAACACCGGGGAGCTGTTTTTT. The rearrangement links TRBV7-8 to TRBJ2-2, with D uncertain. Trimming pared 0 bases from V and 1 base from J, leaving 3 bases between. The CDR3 is 14 residues long. From germline, CDR1 is SGHVS and CDR2 FQNEAQ.

This chain joins TRBV5-1 and TRBJ2-4; maybe TRBD2 (5 bases). Germline V CDR1 and CDR2: SGHRS, YFSETQ. This CDR3 region has 16 residues. V lost 5 bases to trimming and J lost 5 bases, with 20 bases between them. Here the CDR3 reads CASSYLPGSPQNIQYF. The CDR3, as DNA: TGCGCCAGCAGTTACCTGCCGGGGAGCCCACAAAACATTCAGTACTTC.

The V and J genes are TRBV9 and TRBJ2-3; tentatively, D is TRBD2 (5 bases). The CDR3 totals 14 residues. The ends were cut back, 0 bases at V and 0 bases at J, with 5 bases in the middle. Germline V CDR1 and CDR2: SGDLS, YYNGEE. CDR3: CASSVGGSTDTQYF. The CDR3 region has the DNA TGTGCCAGCAGCGTAGGCGGGAGCACAGATACGCAGTATTTT.

This clone was counted once. For the CDR3, the DNA is TGTGCCAGCAGCTCGAGCTCTGGAAACACCATATATTTT. Protein product: CASSSSSGNTIYF. V and J are TRBV7-2 and TRBJ1-3; the D is unclear. V lost 4 bases, J lost 0 bases, and 4 bases lay in between. Germline V CDR1 and CDR2: SGHTA, FQGNSA. The CDR3 totals 13 residues.

The chain couples TRBV7-8 to TRBJ1-2; 11 bases are a match to TRBD1. The CDR3 length is 13 residues. CDR1 and CDR2 from the germline V gene are SGHVS and FQNEAQ. The V segment lost 5 bases and the J segment 6 bases; nucleotides outside the gene matches: 2. CDR3 bases: TGTGCCAGCAGCCCGGACAGGGGGCATGGCTACACCTTC. This encodes CASSPDRGHGYTF.

V gene TRBV11-3 combines with J gene TRBJ2-3; tentatively, D is TRBD1 (8 bases). The CDR3 runs 14 residues. CDR1 is SGHNT and CDR2 is YENEEA in the germline V gene. Trimming took off 5 bases at V and 2 bases at J, with 11 bases between the two ends. CDR3 region: CASSTGGDTDTQYF. CDR3 in DNA: TGTGCCAGCAGCACAGGGGGGGACACAGATACGCAGTATTTT.